Each of the 26 T cell receptor beta chains below was sequenced from the same sample in a study of T cell repertoires in cytomegalovirus infection. TCRdb reanalysed the reads using MiXCR and keeps one entry per CDR3 protein. The sample contains around 740,000 distinct CDR3 sequences, roughly 35% of which appear only once. The sample comprised PBMCs. These receptors were collected from a human donor in good health (CMV status not recorded). Some clones in this sample may be carry-over from other donors' samples.

The CDR3 here is CASSYGAGGRAEQFF. CDR3 coding DNA: TGTGCCAGCAGTTACGGCGCGGGGGGGAGGGCTGAGCAGTTCTTC. The chain carries TRBV6-1 and TRBJ2-1; 9 bases are a match to TRBD2. Germline assignment: CDR1 MNHNS and CDR2 SASEGT. J gave up 9 bases and V 5 bases, and 11 bases lay outside the gene matches. CDR3 length: 15 amino acids.

The V and J genes are TRBV12-3 or TRBV12-4 and TRBJ2-2; unclear D gene. V was shortened by 7 bases and J by 6 bases, with 18 bases between the two germline ends. The CDR3 extends over 15 amino acids. CDR3 region: CASIRQTGRAGELFF. For the CDR3, the DNA is TGTGCCAGCATAAGGCAGACCGGGCGCGCCGGGGAGCTGTTTTTT.

This clonotype has just a few counts. The chain carries TRBV10-3 and TRBJ2-2, with a possible D match to TRBD2 (5 bases). The CDR3 is 14 residues long. Looked up from germline, CDR1 is ENHRY and CDR2 is SYGVKD. With 7 bases removed from V and 0 bases from J, the gap between germline ends came to 9 bases. The CDR3 nucleotides are TGTGCCATCACGGGGAAATCGAACACCGGGGAGCTGTTTTTT. Translating gives CAITGKSNTGELFF.

The CDR3 DNA reads as TGCAGTGCTAAAGGACAGGGTTGGTCTGAAGCTTTCTTT. Protein product: CSAKGQGWSEAFF. The rearrangement joins TRBV20-1 to TRBJ1-1, with 8 bases aligning to TRBD1. Germline CDR1 and CDR2: DFQATT and SNEGSKA (reference sequence). This CDR3 comprises 13 residues. Trimming at V came to 4 bases and at J to 6 bases, leaving 7 bases not matched to a gene.

Points on this clonotype: One junction end does not reproduce the germline sequence, and a read error may be involved. This chain connects TRBV7-8 to TRBJ1-5; 7 bases match TRBD1. The CDR3 is made up of 15 amino acids. The germline gives CDR1 SGHVS, CDR2 FQNEAQ. CDR3 sequence reads: CASSLGQAASQSQHF. Here the CDR3 DNA reads TGTGCCAGCAGCCTCGGACAGGCTGCAAGTCAGTCCCAGCATTTT.

The chain employs TRBV12-3 or TRBV12-4 and TRBJ1-1; a possible D gene is TRBD1 (6 bases). Trimming removed 4 bases from V and 11 bases from J, with 17 bases in between. The length of the CDR3 is 13 residues. The CDR3 loop reads CASSYLGQFGAFF. Here the CDR3 DNA reads TGTGCCAGCAGTTATCTCGGACAGTTCGGGGCTTTCTTT.

CDR3 nucleotides: TGTGCCACCAGAAGCCAGGGTGGCACCGGGGAGCTGTTTTTT. This codes for CATRSQGGTGELFF. The chain combines TRBV24-1 with TRBJ2-2; possibly TRBD1 for D (5 bases). Trimming took 7 bases from V and 4 from J, leaving 12 bases between them. Looked up from germline, CDR1 is KGHDR and CDR2 is SFDVKD. This CDR3 spans 14 amino acids.

Notes on this clonotype: The conserved phenylalanine or tryptophan is not found at the CDR3 terminus, so this likely reflects a read error. The chain links TRBV28 to TRBJ1-5; D is perhaps TRBD1 (6 bases). The CDR3 extends over 16 amino acids. The germline gives CDR1 MDHEN, CDR2 SYDVKM. V dropped 3 bases and J dropped 6 bases, with 18 bases sitting between them. The CDR3 sequence is CASSFYPQAGVQPQHC. The CDR3 nucleotides are TGTGCCAGCAGTTTTTACCCACAGGCAGGGGTTCAGCCCCAGCATTGT.

A few counts support this clonotype. A much more abundant neighbour one base away suggests this may be a read error. The rearrangement links TRBV11-1 to TRBJ1-1; D gene unclear. Germline CDR1 SGHAT, CDR2 FQDESV (reference sequence). The CDR3 is made up of 13 amino acids. The DNA of the CDR3 is TGTGTCAGCAGCCCAACGGGGTACACTGAAGCTTTCTTT. It encodes CVSSPTGYTEAFF. The full variable domain, rest sourced from reference TRBV11-1 and TRBJ1-1, is EAEVAQSPRYKITEKSQAVAFWCDPISGHATLYWYRQILGQGPELLVQFQDESVVDDSQLPKDRFSAERLKGVDSTLKIQPAELGDSAMYLCVSSPTGYTEAFFGQGTRLTVV.

The rearrangement uses TRBV29-1 and TRBJ2-7; 15 positions match TRBD2. The germline V gene has CDR1 SQVTM and CDR2 ANQGSEA. The CDR3 runs 14 residues. J gave up 3 bases and V 6 bases, and 3 bases lay outside the gene matches. CDR3 DNA: TGCAGCGTCGGGACTAGCGGGGGGATCTACGAGCAGTACTTC. Amino acid sequence: CSVGTSGGIYEQYF.

The rearrangement uses TRBV20-1 and TRBJ2-7; 7 bases agree with TRBD1. CDR1 is DFQATT and CDR2 is SNEGSKA in the germline V gene (reference sequence). This CDR3 has 15 amino acids. V lost 0 bases to trimming and J lost 2 bases; unmatched junction nucleotides: 7. The CDR3 DNA follows: TGCAGTGCTAGAGACTTATACAGGGGCACCTACGAGCAGTACTTC. This codes for CSARDLYRGTYEQYF.

This clonotype was detected only a few times. This chain uses TRBV28 with TRBJ2-7, with D hard to call. This CDR3 is built from 16 residues. Germline CDR1 reads MDHEN; CDR2 reads SYDVKM. Trimming stripped 5 bases from V and 0 bases from J, with 17 bases between. The chain's CDR3 is CASSHIDTFSSYEQYF. CDR3 DNA: TGTGCCAGCAGTCATATAGACACTTTTAGCTCCTACGAGCAGTACTTC.

The rearrangement uses TRBV25-1 and TRBJ2-7; D possibly uses TRBD1 or TRBD2 (5 bases each). The CDR3 sequence is 13 residues long. V shed 7 bases and J shed 3 bases, with 13 bases lying between them. Germline V gene data show CDR1 as MGHDK and CDR2 as SYGVNS. The chain's CDR3 is CASTPGPNYEQYF. The CDR3 DNA reads TGTGCCAGCACCCCGGGACCGAACTACGAGCAGTACTTC.

This rearrangement joins TRBV7-6 to TRBJ1-1; unclear D gene. The germline V and J ends were trimmed by 2 bases and 11 bases, with 12 bases remaining between them. The CDR3 is 12 residues long. From germline, CDR1 is SGHVS and CDR2 FNYEAQ. CDR3 nucleotide sequence: TGTGCCAGCAGCTTAAATGTGGTCGAGGCTTTCTTT. It is translated as CASSLNVVEAFF.

The chain employs TRBV19 and TRBJ1-1; D is undetermined. Germline V gene sequence: CDR1 LNHDA, CDR2 SQIVND (reference sequence). The CDR3 loop spans 12 amino acids. The germline V and J ends were trimmed by 7 bases and 0 bases, with 6 bases remaining between them. CDR3 in amino acids: CASKGLNTEAFF. The DNA of the CDR3 is TGTGCCAGTAAGGGTCTGAACACTGAAGCTTTCTTT.

A single count supports this clonotype. V and J are TRBV2 and TRBJ2-1; no firm D call. This CDR3 is 15 amino acids long. The germline V gene has CDR1 SNHLY and CDR2 FYNNEI. V lost 1 base to trimming and J lost 9 bases, with 16 bases between them. In DNA form, the CDR3 reads TGTGCCAGCAGTGAAGATTGGCAGATGGGGATTGAGCAGTTCTTC. As protein: CASSEDWQMGIEQFF.

This clonotype was detected only a few times. The CDR3 nucleotides are TGCAGCGCCCTACACCCGGGCCGTAGCTCCTACGAGCAGTACTTC. As protein: CSALHPGRSSYEQYF. This chain joins TRBV29-1 and TRBJ2-7, with D uncertain. Trimming left V 7 bases short and J 0 bases short, with 19 bases between. Germline-derived CDR1 and CDR2 are SQVTM and ANQGSEA. The CDR3 sequence is 15 residues long.

Notes on this clonotype: A read error may explain this, as a much larger clone is one base away. V usage is TRBV7-3 and J usage is TRBJ2-7; 8 bases map to TRBD1. The CDR3 length is 16 residues. CDR1 and CDR2 (germline): SGHTA, FQGTGA. The CDR3 bases are TGTGCCAGCAGCTCCCCGTATCAGGGGGCATCCTACGAGCAGGACTTC. This encodes CASSSPYQGASYEQDF.

This clonotype was detected once. The J gene is TRBJ1-1, the V gene TRBV10-3; D not certain. V was pared by 6 bases and J by 5 bases, with 16 bases between. Germline loops: CDR1 ENHRY, CDR2 SYGVKD. The CDR3 extends over 14 amino acids. The CDR3 loop is CAIRTGVRRTEAFF. CDR3 DNA sequence: TGTGCCATCAGGACCGGGGTGCGACGGACTGAAGCTTTCTTT.

There are a few counts of this clonotype. The chain has TRBV20-1 and TRBJ1-2; possibly TRBD1 for D (6 bases). In germline, CDR1 is DFQATT, CDR2 SNEGSKA (reference sequence). This CDR3 is 9 amino acids long. CDR3 sequence: CSPRGGYTF. CDR3 in DNA: TGCAGCCCTAGGGGGGGCTACACCTTC.

This clonotype occurred a few times. This rearrangement joins TRBV27 to TRBJ2-5; D call uncertain. The CDR3 has 16 residues. With 5 bases removed from V and 4 bases from J, the gap between germline ends came to 20 bases. Germline lookup yields CDR1 MNHEY and CDR2 SMNVEV (reference sequence). The CDR3 nucleotides read TGTGCCAGCAGTCCCCGGCATCAACCAGGCACAGAGACCCAGTACTTC. Its protein is CASSPRHQPGTETQYF.

This clonotype occurred a few times. The chain recombines TRBV7-8 with TRBJ2-7; the D gene is possibly TRBD1 (6 bases). V dropped 4 bases and J dropped 7 bases, with 14 bases sitting between them. The CDR3 is 13 residues long. CDR1 SGHVS and CDR2 FQNEAQ come from the germline V gene. The CDR3: CASSSQTGVEQYF. DNA of the CDR3: TGTGCCAGCAGCTCTCAGACAGGAGTAGAGCAGTACTTC.

The table lists this clonotype with many counts. The chain uses TRBV4-1 and TRBJ1-1, with TRBD1 identical over 7 bases. Per the germline V gene, CDR1 is MGHRA and CDR2 is YSYEKL. The CDR3 sequence is 15 residues long. The junction had 3 bases not matched to a gene; V was cut back by 2 bases and J by 0 bases. The CDR3 coding sequence is TGCGCCAGCAGCCAACGGACAGGTATGAACACTGAAGCTTTCTTT. Its translation: CASSQRTGMNTEAFF.

Only a few counts were recorded for this clonotype. The J gene is TRBJ2-1, the V gene TRBV12-3 or TRBV12-4; D might be TRBD1 (6 bases). This CDR3 contains 15 residues. V was cut by 5 bases and J by 4 bases, with 15 bases left in between. CDR3 nucleotide sequence: TGTGCCAGCAGTCTTACCGGGACATTATACAATGAGCAGTTCTTC. It encodes CASSLTGTLYNEQFF.

This rearrangement joins TRBV28 to TRBJ2-1; 9 nucleotides line up with TRBD2. The trim removed 4 bases at V and 6 bases at J, leaving 4 bases unmatched. Germline CDR1 MDHEN, CDR2 SYDVKM. The CDR3 has 14 residues. CDR3 sequence: CASSYKAGGNEQFF. CDR3 DNA sequence: TGTGCCAGCAGTTATAAAGCGGGGGGCAATGAGCAGTTCTTC. The full variable domain, its missing parts supplied by reference TRBV28 and TRBJ2-1, is DVKVTQSSRYLVKRTGEKVFLECVQDMDHENMFWYRQDPGLGLRLIYFSYDVKMKEKGDIPEGYSVSREKKERFSLILESASTNQTSMYLCASSYKAGGNEQFFGPGTRLTVL.

The rearrangement links TRBV7-2 to TRBJ1-1; D not resolved. Trimming cost V 5 bases and J 1 base, with 11 bases left between them. The CDR3 is 14 amino acids. Looked up from germline, CDR1 is SGHTA and CDR2 is FQGNSA. The DNA of the CDR3 is TGTGCCAGCAGCAAGTCACCGAAGAACACTGAAGCTTTCTTT. Translating gives CASSKSPKNTEAFF.